The 23 T cell receptor beta chains below all came from one sample that was sequenced in a study of cytomegalovirus exposure and HLA in healthy donors. The study ran its PCR with 60 Vbeta and 13 Jbeta primers. Method: immunoSEQ multiplex PCR; TCRdb's copy keeps in-frame clones and lacks some. The table shows approximately 140,000 clones, with 66% occurring only once. Sequencing was done on a sample of PBMCs. The receptors originated from a woman aged 60-75 years in good health and CMV-seronegative.

The rearrangement links TRBV19 to TRBJ2-5; D might be TRBD1 (6 bases). The J call may be in error: the DNA end matches TRBJ2-7 better. CDR3 size: 14 residues. CDR1 is LNHDA, CDR2 SQIVND, per germline (reference sequence). The CDR3 nucleotides are TGTGCCAGTACCCCGGACAGAAGCTCCTACGAGCAGTACTTC. The encoded protein is CASTPDRSSYEQYF.

The CDR3 spells CASSSVAGANTEAFF. The CDR3 DNA follows: TGTGCCAGTAGTTCAGTCGCAGGGGCGAACACTGAAGCTTTCTTT. V usage is TRBV19 and J usage is TRBJ1-1, with D tentatively TRBD1 (6 bases). The CDR3 consists of 15 residues. From germline, CDR1 is LNHDA and CDR2 SQIVND (reference sequence). V lost 5 bases and J 1 base, leaving 14 bases between the germline ends.

V is TRBV11-2 and J is TRBJ1-6, with D possibly TRBD1 on 6 matching bases. Between the trimmed V and J ends, which lost 5 bases and 7 bases, there was a span of 21 bases. Per the germline V gene, CDR1 is SGHAT and CDR2 is FQNNGV. This CDR3 spans 17 amino acids. As DNA, the CDR3 is TGTGCCAGCAGCCGCTCCCCCACAGGGTCAGGCAATTCACCCCTCCACTTT. As protein: CASSRSPTGSGNSPLHF.

This clone has just a few counts. The chain uses TRBV10-3 and TRBJ1-1; D might be TRBD1 (5 bases). Per the germline V gene, CDR1 is ENHRY and CDR2 is SYGVKD. Trimming took off 3 bases at V and 6 bases at J, with 11 bases between the two ends. This CDR3 region has 13 residues. This CDR3 is CAISERREAEAFF. CDR3 coding DNA: TGTGCCATCAGTGAACGCAGGGAAGCTGAAGCTTTCTTT.

This rearrangement joins TRBV6-5 to TRBJ1-2; D possibly corresponds to TRBD1 (6 bases). This CDR3 spans 15 amino acids. Germline CDR1 and CDR2: MNHEY and SVGAGI. Trimming pared 3 bases from V and 5 bases from J, leaving 16 bases between. CDR3 sequence (DNA): TGTGCCAGCAGTTATGGGGCAGGGGAAGGGTATGGCTACACCTTC. As protein: CASSYGAGEGYGYTF.

This clone has only a few counts. The chain is built from TRBV27 and TRBJ2-5, with a weak D call TRBD2 (5 bases). Germline loops: CDR1 MNHEY, CDR2 SMNVEV (reference sequence). Trimming pared 1 base from V and 3 bases from J, leaving 12 bases between. This CDR3 has 15 residues. CDR3 loop: CASSLLSSGKETQYF. The DNA of the CDR3 is TGTGCCAGCAGTTTATTATCCAGCGGTAAAGAGACCCAGTACTTC.

The rearrangement links TRBV2 to TRBJ1-2; possible D gene TRBD1, 6 bases. The CDR3 has 14 residues. Trimming stripped 6 bases from V and 0 bases from J, with 11 bases between. Per germline, CDR1 SNHLY and CDR2 FYNNEI. This CDR3 reads CASSAGAANYGYTF. The CDR3 nucleotides read TGTGCCAGCAGCGCAGGGGCGGCTAACTATGGCTACACCTTC. The variable domain in full, completed from reference TRBV2 and TRBJ1-2, reads EPEVTQTPSHQVTQMGQEVILRCVPISNHLYFYWYRQILGQKVEFLVSFYNNEISEKSEIFDDQFSVERPDGSNFTLKIRSTKLEDSAMYFCASSAGAANYGYTFGSGTRLTVV.

The CDR3 here is CSVALSPDSSGNTIYF. For the CDR3, the DNA is TGCAGCGTTGCCCTCTCCCCGGACAGCTCTGGAAACACCATATATTTT. This chain links TRBV29-1 with TRBJ1-3, with a weak D call TRBD1 (6 bases). The CDR3 totals 16 residues. Germline CDR1 reads SQVTM; CDR2 reads ANQGSEA. Trimming stripped 4 bases from V and 0 bases from J, with 16 bases between.

This clone was counted many times. Here the CDR3 reads CASSSSGDAYEQYF. The CDR3 DNA sequence: TGCGCCAGCAGCTCTAGCGGGGACGCCTACGAGCAGTACTTC. The chain combines TRBV5-1 with TRBJ2-7, with TRBD2 identical over 9 bases. The germline V gene has CDR1 SGHRS and CDR2 YFSETQ. CDR3 size: 14 residues. V gave up 3 bases and J gave up 2 bases; unmatched junction bases: 3.

This chain uses TRBV7-3 with TRBJ1-1; 7 bases are a match to TRBD1. Germline CDR1 SGHTA, CDR2 FQGTGA. Trimming took 5 bases from V and 0 from J; bases not matched to a gene: 3. The CDR3 has 14 amino acids. Here the CDR3 DNA reads TGTGCCAGCAGCCCCGACAGGGTGAACACTGAAGCTTTCTTT. Its protein is CASSPDRVNTEAFF.

V usage is TRBV19 and J usage is TRBJ1-1, with TRBD1 matching over 8 bases. CDR1 is LNHDA, CDR2 SQIVND, per germline (reference sequence). J gave up 5 bases and V 5 bases, and 7 bases lay outside the gene matches. The CDR3 runs to 14 residues. The CDR3: CASSPTGERTEAFF. DNA of the CDR3: TGTGCCAGTAGTCCGACAGGGGAGAGGACTGAAGCTTTCTTT. The whole variable domain, remainder taken from reference TRBV19 and TRBJ1-1, is DGGITQSPKYLFRKEGQNVTLSCEQNLNHDAMYWYRQDPGQGLRLIYYSQIVNDFQKGDIAEGYSVSREKKESFPLTVTSAQKNPTAFYLCASSPTGERTEAFFGQGTRLTVV.

V gene TRBV29-1 combines with J gene TRBJ1-2, with D perhaps matching TRBD1 (6 bases). V dropped 8 bases and J dropped 2 bases, with 12 bases sitting between them. CDR1 and CDR2 from the germline V gene are SQVTM and ANQGSEA. The CDR3 totals 12 residues. CDR3 sequence: CSSTGTNYGYTF. In nucleotides, the CDR3 is TGCAGCTCCACAGGGACAAACTATGGCTACACCTTC. Supplemented by reference TRBV29-1 and TRBJ1-2, the full variable domain reads SAVISQKPSRDICQRGTSLTIQCQVDSQVTMMFWYRQQPGQSLTLIATANQGSEATYESGFVIDKFPISRPNLTFSTLTVSNMSPEDSSIYLCSSTGTNYGYTFGSGTRLTVV.

This rearrangement joins TRBV9 to TRBJ2-1; D gene uncertain. V was pared by 0 bases and J by 5 bases, with 12 bases between. CDR1 and CDR2 (germline): SGDLS, YYNGEE. The CDR3 length is 15 residues. The CDR3 protein is CASSVAGGRDNEQFF. Written as DNA, the CDR3 is TGTGCCAGCAGCGTAGCAGGTGGAAGAGACAATGAGCAGTTCTTC.

A word on this clone: The identical CDR3 is also encoded by other nucleotide sequences in the sample. The chain has TRBV11-2 and TRBJ2-3, with D possibly TRBD1 on 6 matching bases. Germline values: CDR1 SGHAT, CDR2 FQNNGV. Trimming took off 1 base at V and 0 bases at J, with 11 bases between the two ends. This CDR3 has 16 residues. CDR3: CASSLGTGLSTDTQYF. In DNA form, the CDR3 reads TGTGCCAGCAGCTTAGGAACAGGGTTAAGCACAGATACGCAGTATTTT.

The chain uses TRBV5-1 and TRBJ2-5; 7 positions match TRBD1. The last part of the DNA fits TRBJ2-7 better; the J call may be wrong. Looked up from germline, CDR1 is SGHRS and CDR2 is YFSETQ. The CDR3 sequence is 14 residues long. In DNA form, the CDR3 reads TGCGCCAGCAGCCCCCAGGGGGTGTCCTACGAGCAGTACTTC. Its translation: CASSPQGVSYEQYF.

V usage is TRBV29-1 and J usage is TRBJ2-5; 10 bases agree with TRBD2. Matching the DNA end better, TRBJ2-7 makes the J call doubtful. Germline CDR1 and CDR2: SQVTM and ANQGSEA. The CDR3 runs to 12 residues. In DNA form, the CDR3 reads TGCAGCGTTACTAGCGGGACCAACGAGCAGTACTTC. Residues: CSVTSGTNEQYF.

The J gene is TRBJ2-7, the V gene TRBV6-1, with 8 bases fitting TRBD1. Per germline, CDR1 MNHNS and CDR2 SASEGT. This CDR3 contains 14 residues. With V trimmed by 11 bases and J by 2 bases, 11 bases remained unmatched. The CDR3 here is CAHSDRALAYEQYF. CDR3 sequence (DNA): TGTGCCCACTCGGACAGGGCTTTAGCCTACGAGCAGTACTTC.

The chain combines TRBV15 with TRBJ2-1; 11 nucleotides agree with TRBD2. Germline V gene lookup returns CDR1 LNHNV and CDR2 YYDKDF (reference sequence). This CDR3 spans 15 amino acids. The V gene end was trimmed by 0 bases and the J gene end by 10 bases; junction bases not matched to a gene: 5. The CDR3 is CATSRELAGAPEQFF. In DNA form, the CDR3 reads TGTGCCACCAGCAGAGAACTAGCGGGAGCGCCAGAGCAGTTCTTC.

This clone appeared a few times. The chain has TRBV5-6 and TRBJ1-1; 11 nucleotides line up with TRBD1. Germline V gene sequence: CDR1 SGHDT, CDR2 YYEEEE. CDR3 length: 13 amino acids. V shed 4 bases, J shed 7 bases, and the junction held 3 bases outside the gene matches. The CDR3 sequence is CASSGDRGDEAFF. CDR3 sequence (DNA): TGTGCCAGCAGCGGGGACAGGGGGGATGAAGCTTTCTTT. The variable domain in full, completed from reference TRBV5-6 and TRBJ1-1, reads DAGVTQSPTHLIKTRGQQVTLRCSPKSGHDTVSWYQQALGQGPQFIFQYYEEEERQRGNFPDRFSGHQFPNYSSELNVNALLLGDSALYLCASSGDRGDEAFFGQGTRLTVV.

V usage is TRBV5-4 and J usage is TRBJ2-5; possible D gene TRBD2, 7 bases. This CDR3 has 14 amino acids. In germline, CDR1 is SGHNT, CDR2 YYREEE (reference sequence). The ends were cut back, 5 bases at V and 5 bases at J, with 16 bases in the middle. CDR3 loop: CASSFERGGETQYF. The CDR3 nucleotides are TGTGCCAGCAGTTTTGAAAGGGGGGGGGAGACCCAGTACTTC.

The genes are TRBV5-4 and TRBJ2-1; D call uncertain. Germline loops: CDR1 SGHNT, CDR2 YYREEE (reference sequence). V was pared by 0 bases and J by 6 bases, with 10 bases between. The CDR3 contains 14 residues. CDR3 in DNA: TGTGCCAGCAGCTTGGGTGTGCTAGTCAATGAGCAGTTCTTC. Its protein is CASSLGVLVNEQFF.

V usage is TRBV6-5 and J usage is TRBJ1-6, with D perhaps TRBD1 (5 bases). CDR3 size: 14 residues. V gave up 0 bases and J gave up 14 bases, with 14 bases separating them. CDR1 is MNHEY, CDR2 SVGAGI, per germline. The CDR3 DNA reads as TGTGCCAGCAGTTACTCGATAGGGGCCTCGGCCCTCCACTTT. It codes for CASSYSIGASALHF.

V usage is TRBV7-8 and J usage is TRBJ2-1; 13 nucleotides align to TRBD2. This CDR3 is 16 amino acids long. Germline lookup yields CDR1 SGHVS and CDR2 FQNEAQ. The V and J ends lost 4 bases and 8 bases, in that order; junction bases with no gene match: 8. The CDR3: CASSSPGLAGSYEQFF. Here the CDR3 DNA reads TGTGCCAGCAGCTCACCGGGACTAGCGGGGAGCTATGAGCAGTTCTTC.